These 7 T cell receptor beta chains came from one sample sequenced in a study of identical twins. Each CDR3 protein gets one entry after TCRdb re-called the 5' RACE reads with MiXCR. The sample includes some 240,000 distinct CDR3 sequences, roughly 8.7% of them seen just once. In addition, the sample was reused for a study of yellow fever vaccine responses in identical twins.

The source material was CD8+ T cells sorted from blood. These TCRs come from a woman aged 18-29 years in good health.

This clonotype was detected only a few times. This sequence joins TRBV4-3 and TRBJ2-1; TRBD2 is a possible D gene (5 bases). Per germline, CDR1 LGHNA and CDR2 YSLEER. Trimming shortened V by 4 bases and J by 0 bases, and 13 bases separated the two germline ends. The CDR3 is made up of 16 amino acids. CDR3 loop: CASSRSLESSYNEQFF. CDR3 in DNA: TGCGCCAGCAGCCGCTCACTAGAGAGCTCCTACAATGAGCAGTTCTTC.

The chain uses TRBV3-1 and TRBJ1-1; D uncertain. This CDR3 comprises 14 residues. Trimming cost V 0 bases and J 4 bases, with 9 bases left between them. Germline V lookup: CDR1 LGHDT, CDR2 YNNKEL (reference sequence). The chain's CDR3 is CASSQEEGGTEAFF. As DNA, the CDR3 is TGTGCCAGCAGCCAAGAGGAGGGTGGCACTGAAGCTTTCTTT.

The chain recombines TRBV27 with TRBJ2-2; D gene unclear. This CDR3 has 16 amino acids. V lost 4 bases and J 2 bases, leaving 14 bases between the germline ends. The V gene's germline CDR1 is MNHEY and CDR2 SMNVEV (reference sequence). CDR3 amino acids: CASSSKTGLNTGELFF. CDR3 in DNA: TGTGCCAGCAGTTCCAAGACCGGGCTCAACACCGGGGAGCTGTTTTTT.

This clonotype was detected ten times or more. V usage is TRBV20-1 and J usage is TRBJ2-1; 10 bases map to TRBD2. CDR3 length: 12 amino acids. Germline values: CDR1 DFQATT, CDR2 SNEGSKA (reference sequence). The V segment lost 2 bases and the J segment 13 bases; nucleotides outside the gene matches: 5. The CDR3 DNA reads as TGCAGTGCTAGATCTCCTAGCGGGAGTCAGTTCTTC. Residues: CSARSPSGSQFF.

The chain couples TRBV6-2 or TRBV6-3 to TRBJ2-1, with D possibly TRBD1 on 5 matching bases. V gave up 5 bases and J gave up 7 bases, with 9 bases separating them. Germline-derived CDR1 and CDR2 are MNHEY and SVGEGT. The CDR3 runs 12 residues. CDR3 sequence: CASSQNRNEQFF. The CDR3 nucleotides read TGTGCCAGCAGTCAAAACAGGAATGAGCAGTTCTTC.

This clonotype was seen ten or more times. The chain carries TRBV7-9 and TRBJ1-1; D perhaps matches TRBD1 (5 bases). CDR1 and CDR2 from the germline V gene are SEHNR and FQNEAQ (reference sequence). The CDR3 loop spans 14 amino acids. The V end was cut by 1 base, the J end by 11 bases, with 17 bases between. CDR3 DNA sequence: TGTGCCAGCAGCTTAGTGGGGTCCAGAGGGGTCGCTTTCTTT. This gives the protein CASSLVGSRGVAFF.

This clonotype showed up just a few times. The rearrangement joins TRBV7-3 to TRBJ2-2, with 8 bases fitting TRBD1. The CDR3 consists of 16 residues. CDR1 is SGHTA and CDR2 is FQGTGA in the germline V gene. Germline trimming cut 1 base from V and 3 bases from J; bases unmatched to any gene: 4. This CDR3 is CASSLRTGLYTGELFF. Here the CDR3 DNA reads TGTGCCAGCAGCTTAAGGACAGGGTTATACACCGGGGAGCTGTTTTTT. The whole variable domain, filled in from reference TRBV7-3 and TRBJ2-2, reads GAGVSQTPSNKVTEKGKYVELRCDPISGHTALYWYRQSLGQGPEFLIYFQGTGAADDSGLPNDRFFAVRPEGSVSTLKIQRTERGDSAVYLCASSLRTGLYTGELFFGEGSRLTVL.